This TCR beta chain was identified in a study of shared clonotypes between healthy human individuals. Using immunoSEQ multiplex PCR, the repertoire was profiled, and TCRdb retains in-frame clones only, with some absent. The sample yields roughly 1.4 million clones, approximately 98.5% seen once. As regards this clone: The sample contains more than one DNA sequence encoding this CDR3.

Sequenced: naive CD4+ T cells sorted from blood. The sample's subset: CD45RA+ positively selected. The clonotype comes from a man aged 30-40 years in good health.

As DNA, the CDR3 is TGTGCCAGCTCACCATTTAGGGCGTACGAGCAGTACTTC. Protein: CASSPFRAYEQYF. This rearrangement joins TRBV18 to TRBJ2-7; no definite D call. The CDR3 has 13 amino acids. Germline CDR1 KGHSH, CDR2 LQKENI. V was trimmed by 2 bases and J by 4 bases, leaving 9 bases between them.